Below are 20 T cell receptor beta chains sequenced from a single sample in a study of cytomegalovirus exposure and HLA in healthy donors. Libraries were prepared by immunoSEQ multiplex PCR; TCRdb keeps only in-frame clonotypes and omits some of them. The sample contains approximately 76,000 clones, around 94% of which appear only once. The sequenced sample consisted of PBMCs. All receptors derive from a woman aged 18-29 years in good health and CMV-seropositive.

The rearrangement uses TRBV28 and TRBJ1-2, with unresolved D. The V end lost 7 bases, the J end lost 0 bases, and 9 bases lay between the germline ends. Per the germline V gene, CDR1 is MDHEN and CDR2 is SYDVKM. CDR3 length: 13 residues. In nucleotides, the CDR3 is TGTGCCAGCATCCAGTCCTCTAACTATGGCTACACCTTC. It translates to CASIQSSNYGYTF.

The chain joins TRBV10-2 to TRBJ2-7; TRBD2 might be the D (6 bases). CDR1 is WSHSY and CDR2 is SAAADI in the germline V gene. This CDR3 region has 14 residues. The germline V and J ends were trimmed by 6 bases and 2 bases, with 14 bases remaining between them. The CDR3 region has the DNA TGCGCCAGCAGAAAGGGTGGGGGGACCTACGAGCAGTACTTC. Residues: CASRKGGGTYEQYF.

The rearrangement joins TRBV28 to TRBJ1-1; D is unresolved. V gave up 11 bases and J gave up 0 bases, with 10 bases separating them. The germline V gene encodes CDR1 MDHEN and CDR2 SYDVKM. CDR3 length: 12 amino acids. CDR3 in amino acids: CAFRRLNTEAFF. CDR3 nucleotide sequence: TGTGCCTTCCGGCGGCTGAACACTGAAGCTTTCTTT.

The rearrangement joins TRBV28 to TRBJ2-1; 9 bases match TRBD2. Germline lookup yields CDR1 MDHEN and CDR2 SYDVKM. This CDR3 is 18 amino acids long. V shed 1 base, J shed 6 bases, and the junction held 13 bases outside the gene matches. CDR3 in amino acids: CASSLYPREGQMGNEQFF. In DNA, the CDR3 is TGTGCCAGCAGTTTATACCCGCGGGAGGGCCAGATGGGCAATGAGCAGTTCTTC.

V gene TRBV6-1 combines with J gene TRBJ2-5, with 10 bases identical to TRBD2. The CDR3 has 14 residues. V lost 6 bases and J lost 5; bases outside the gene matches: 6. Germline loops: CDR1 MNHNS, CDR2 SASEGT. The CDR3 reads CASRVSGGPETQYF. CDR3 coding DNA: TGTGCCAGCAGAGTTAGCGGGGGGCCCGAGACCCAGTACTTC.

The rearrangement uses TRBV5-1 and TRBJ2-7; D unresolved. The CDR3 has 14 residues. Germline V lookup: CDR1 SGHRS, CDR2 YFSETQ. V gave up 2 bases and J gave up 2 bases, with 11 bases separating them. CDR3 residues: CASSFVTQTYEQYF. The CDR3, as DNA: TGCGCCAGCAGCTTTGTGACACAAACCTACGAGCAGTACTTC.

The chain employs TRBV2 and TRBJ1-2, with 7 bases matching TRBD1. Unmatched junction bases numbered 9, after V lost 0 bases and J lost 8 bases. The germline gives CDR1 SNHLY, CDR2 FYNNEI. CDR3 length equals 15 residues. The CDR3 sequence is CASSEAAGGAGGYTF. The CDR3, as DNA: TGTGCCAGCAGTGAAGCGGCAGGGGGTGCTGGGGGCTACACCTTC.

The V and J genes are TRBV28 and TRBJ2-5; D might be TRBD2 (6 bases). The V end was cut by 4 bases, the J end by 5 bases, with 11 bases between. Germline CDR1 is MDHEN and CDR2 is SYDVKM. The length of the CDR3 is 13 residues. For the CDR3, the DNA is TGTGCCAGCAGTTCGGAGGGGACGGAGACCCAGTACTTC. Translated: CASSSEGTETQYF.

This rearrangement joins TRBV7-9 to TRBJ1-2; TRBD1 aligns across 7 bases. CDR1 SEHNR and CDR2 FQNEAQ come from the germline V gene (reference sequence). CDR3 size: 13 residues. Germline trimming cut 7 bases from V and 6 bases from J; bases unmatched to any gene: 8. The CDR3 spells CASNPGTANGYTF. CDR3 coding DNA: TGTGCCAGCAACCCCGGGACAGCTAATGGCTACACCTTC.

The table lists this clone with a count of one. The rearrangement links TRBV29-1 to TRBJ2-1; the D gene is possibly TRBD2 (6 bases). CDR1 is SQVTM and CDR2 is ANQGSEA in the germline V gene. Trimming removed 7 bases from V and 1 base from J, with 20 bases in between. The CDR3 is 16 amino acids. CDR3 DNA: TGCAGCGCTGATAGCCTCGGGACTCATTCCTACAATGAGCAGTTCTTC. This encodes CSADSLGTHSYNEQFF.

The rearrangement links TRBV29-1 to TRBJ1-1; D is unresolved. CDR1 and CDR2 from the germline V gene are SQVTM and ANQGSEA. The CDR3 has 12 residues. The V end lost 3 bases, the J end lost 1 base, and 6 bases lay between the germline ends. The CDR3, as DNA: TGCAGCGTTGAGAGGCCGAACACTGAAGCTTTCTTT. Its protein product is CSVERPNTEAFF.

This rearrangement joins TRBV4-1 to TRBJ1-1; unclear D gene. Germline assignment: CDR1 MGHRA and CDR2 YSYEKL. Trimming took off 3 bases at V and 3 bases at J, with 14 bases between the two ends. The CDR3 has 15 amino acids. Here the CDR3 reads CASSQTTISDTEAFF. CDR3 in DNA: TGCGCCAGCAGCCAGACAACGATATCGGACACTGAAGCTTTCTTT.

V usage is TRBV15 and J usage is TRBJ2-7; the match to TRBD1 covers 10 bases. CDR3 length: 14 residues. The V segment lost 4 bases and the J segment 3 bases; nucleotides outside the gene matches: 3. Germline CDR1 reads LNHNV; CDR2 reads YYDKDF (reference sequence). The DNA of the CDR3 is TGTGCCACCAGCATCGGGACAGGGGACTACGAGCAGTACTTC. It encodes CATSIGTGDYEQYF.

The CDR3 DNA sequence: TGTGCCAGCAGCTTAGTTTACACCGAGGACAGGTATAATTCACCCCTCCACTTT. Translating it yields CASSLVYTEDRYNSPLHF. This chain connects TRBV11-2 to TRBJ1-6; 7 nucleotides match TRBD1. Losses at the gene ends were 1 base for V and 4 bases for J; bases not matched to a gene: 10. Germline lookup yields CDR1 SGHAT and CDR2 FQNNGV. The CDR3 extends over 18 amino acids. The complete variable domain, with remaining parts taken from reference TRBV11-2 and TRBJ1-6, reads EAGVAQSPRYKIIEKRQSVAFWCNPISGHATLYWYQQILGQGPKLLIQFQNNGVVDDSQLPKDRFSAERLKGVDSTLKIQPAKLEDSAVYLCASSLVYTEDRYNSPLHFGNGTRLTVT.

The chain recombines TRBV5-1 with TRBJ2-4, with 11 bases that match TRBD2. V trimming: 0 bases; J trimming: 6 bases; junction bases outside the gene matches: 5. CDR3 length: 16 residues. Looked up from germline, CDR1 is SGHRS and CDR2 is YFSETQ. CDR3 in DNA: TGCGCCAGCAGCTTGGGTGGGACTAGCGGATTAAACATTCAGTACTTC. This sequence encodes CASSLGGTSGLNIQYF.

This clone was picked up one time. The chain is built from TRBV9 and TRBJ1-1, with a weak D call TRBD1 (5 bases). Trimming took 4 bases from V and 5 from J, leaving 9 bases between them. This CDR3 spans 12 amino acids. Per the germline V gene, CDR1 is SGDLS and CDR2 is YYNGEE. This CDR3 reads CASSTSGTEAFF. The CDR3 coding sequence is TGTGCCAGCAGCACTTCAGGGACTGAAGCTTTCTTT.

The chain links TRBV7-3 to TRBJ2-1; 8 positions agree with TRBD2. Trimming cost V 2 bases and J 6 bases; bases outside gene matches: 3. The V gene's germline CDR1 is SGHTA and CDR2 FQGTGA. The CDR3 runs 14 residues. CDR3 DNA sequence: TGTGCCAGCAGCTTAGCGGGAGGCCCCAATGAGCAGTTCTTC. The encoded protein is CASSLAGGPNEQFF. Combining the CDR3 with reference TRBV7-3 and TRBJ2-1 gives the whole variable domain GAGVSQTPSNKVTEKGKYVELRCDPISGHTALYWYRQSLGQGPEFLIYFQGTGAADDSGLPNDRFFAVRPEGSVSTLKIQRTERGDSAVYLCASSLAGGPNEQFFGPGTRLTVL.

V and J are TRBV9 and TRBJ1-3, with 7 bases matching TRBD1. The V gene end was trimmed by 3 bases and the J gene end by 0 bases; junction bases not matched to a gene: 3. The germline V gene has CDR1 SGDLS and CDR2 YYNGEE. This CDR3 has 15 amino acids. CDR3 in amino acids: CASSAGGTSGNTIYF. DNA for the CDR3: TGTGCCAGCAGCGCAGGGGGAACCTCTGGAAACACCATATATTTT.

The genes are TRBV9 and TRBJ2-1; TRBD2 is a possible D gene (6 bases). Germline V gene sequence: CDR1 SGDLS, CDR2 YYNGEE. V gave up 3 bases and J gave up 6 bases, with 7 bases separating them. This CDR3 comprises 12 residues. The CDR3 DNA is TGTGCCAGCAGCGATAGCGGCAATGAGCAGTTCTTC. Translated: CASSDSGNEQFF.

The J gene is TRBJ2-1, the V gene TRBV10-3; 12 positions agree with TRBD2. CDR3 length: 17 amino acids. Germline V gene sequence: CDR1 ENHRY, CDR2 SYGVKD. V gave up 6 bases and J gave up 2 bases; unmatched junction bases: 8. DNA of the CDR3: TGTGCCATCAGCCCCGGGACTAGCGGGCCAGCCTACAATGAGCAGTTCTTC. It is translated as CAISPGTSGPAYNEQFF.